This TCR beta chain emerged from a study of tissue T cells after allogeneic stem cell transplantation. Whole-study findings and limits: This small cohort was clinically heterogeneous, and sampling depth was a limitation. Few T cell clones were shared across patients, but motif clusters showed tissue-specific shared signatures. Anatomically similar tissues had similar TCR repertoires within each patient. The study did not identify alloreactive or antigen-specific tissue TCRs, and some clones might be persisting host cells.

Points on this clone: Its antigen is undetermined. All gene names here are mouse names. The read is 1 residue too short to cover the CDR3 end, so that end is filled in from the germline J gene.

Assay used: immunoSEQ multiplex PCR; TCRdb lists only in-frame clones, some missing. The profile shows some 8,300 clones, 40% to 50% of them singletons. Time point here: mouse harvest day 7 after allogeneic transplant. The graft held 10^6 splenic CD5+ T cells and 10^7 T-cell-depleted bone marrow cells. The CDR3 is made up of 13 amino acids. Per germline, CDR1 LGHNA and CDR2 YSYQKL. Trimming removed 4 bases from V and 0 bases from J; junction bases left unmatched: 0. The sequence was obtained from a female BALB/c mouse given C57BL/6 T cells with graft-versus-host disease after an allogeneic hematopoietic cell transplant. This chain joins TRBV2 and TRBJ2-7; the match to TRBD1 covers 7 bases. The source material was skin. The CDR3 region is CASSRDSSYEQYF. The sequenced part of the CDR3 DNA is TGTGCCAGCAGCCGGGACAGCTCCTATGAACAGTAC.